This T cell receptor beta chain was sequenced for a study of T cells in Graves' hyperthyroidism and ophthalmopathy. Looked up from germline, CDR1 is MGHDK and CDR2 is SYGVNS. This CDR3 spans 13 amino acids. V shed 3 bases and J shed 11 bases, with 14 bases lying between them. It was uncontrolled infection, other autoimmune disease, pregnancy or lactation that excluded patients. Clinical symptoms, serum thyroxine, TRAb, thyroid ultrasound and orbital computed tomography established diagnosis. Researchers amplified the TCR beta CDR3 regions from RNA transcripts. HTBI primers were employed in a first-round RT-PCR of the TCR CDR3. In TCRdb, the multiplex PCR reads were re-called with MiXCR into one record per CDR3 protein. The sample yields almost 350,000 distinct CDR3 sequences, around 18% seen once.

The sequence was obtained from a woman aged 35 to 49 with Graves' ophthalmopathy. The V and J genes are TRBV25-1 and TRBJ1-5; D call uncertain. Sequenced input: blood. CDR3 loop: CASSDIGGSAQHF. CDR3 nucleotides: TGTGCCAGCAGTGATATAGGAGGGTCAGCCCAGCATTTT.